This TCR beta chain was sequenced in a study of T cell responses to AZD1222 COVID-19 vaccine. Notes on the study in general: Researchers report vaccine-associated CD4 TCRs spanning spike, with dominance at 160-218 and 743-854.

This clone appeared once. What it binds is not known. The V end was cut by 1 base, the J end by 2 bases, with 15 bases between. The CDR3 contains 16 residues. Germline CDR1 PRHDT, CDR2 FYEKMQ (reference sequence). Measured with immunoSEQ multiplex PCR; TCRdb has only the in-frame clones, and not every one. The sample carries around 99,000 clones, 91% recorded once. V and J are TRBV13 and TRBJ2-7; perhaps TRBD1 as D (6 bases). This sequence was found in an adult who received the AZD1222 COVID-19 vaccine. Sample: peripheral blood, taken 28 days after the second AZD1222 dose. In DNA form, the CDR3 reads TGTGCCAGCAGCTTAGCTAAAGGACAGCTAGCCTACGAGCAGTACTTC. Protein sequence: CASSLAKGQLAYEQYF.